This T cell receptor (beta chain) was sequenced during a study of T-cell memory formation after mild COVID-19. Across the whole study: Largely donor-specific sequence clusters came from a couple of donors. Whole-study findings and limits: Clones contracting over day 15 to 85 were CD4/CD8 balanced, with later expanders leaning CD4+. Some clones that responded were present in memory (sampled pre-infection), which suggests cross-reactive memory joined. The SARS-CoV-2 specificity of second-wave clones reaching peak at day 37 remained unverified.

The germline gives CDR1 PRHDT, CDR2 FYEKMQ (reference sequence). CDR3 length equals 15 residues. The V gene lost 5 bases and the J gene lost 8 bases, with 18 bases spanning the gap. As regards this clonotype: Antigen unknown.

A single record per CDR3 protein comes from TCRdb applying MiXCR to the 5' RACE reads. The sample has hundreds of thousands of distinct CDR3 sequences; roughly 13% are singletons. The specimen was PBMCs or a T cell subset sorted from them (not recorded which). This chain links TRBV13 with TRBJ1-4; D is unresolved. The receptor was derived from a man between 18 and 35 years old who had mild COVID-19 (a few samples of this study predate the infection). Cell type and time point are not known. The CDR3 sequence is CASSPPGGEEEKLFF. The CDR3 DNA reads TGTGCCAGCAGCCCTCCGGGTGGGGAGGAGGAAAAACTGTTTTTT.